This passage covers 7 T cell receptor beta chains from one sample sequenced in a study of T cell repertoires in cytomegalovirus infection. A single record per CDR3 protein comes from TCRdb applying MiXCR to the reads. Altogether 350,000 to 550,000 distinct CDR3 sequences are present, 30% to 40% being singletons, with the ten largest covering roughly 15%. Specimen: PBMCs. The origin of the receptors is a human donor in good health (CMV status not recorded). Some clones in this sample may be carry-over from other donors' samples.

The V call is TRBV27, the J call TRBJ2-5, with D uncertain. The CDR3 sequence is 14 residues long. Trimming pared 4 bases from V and 3 bases from J, leaving 12 bases between. The germline gives CDR1 MNHEY, CDR2 SMNVEV (reference sequence). The DNA for the CDR3 is TGTGCCAGCAGTTATCGTCAGTCTGAAGAGACCCAGTACTTC. Translated, it gives CASSYRQSEETQYF.

This clonotype has a handful of counts. V gene TRBV20-1 combines with J gene TRBJ2-1; D may match TRBD1 or TRBD2 (6 bases each). CDR3 length: 16 residues. V lost 7 bases, J lost 1 base, and 20 bases lay in between. Germline values: CDR1 DFQATT, CDR2 SNEGSKA (reference sequence). Written as DNA, the CDR3 is TGCAGTGTCCCGGGGGTCAGGGGTCAGTCCTACAATGAGCAGTTCTTC. It encodes CSVPGVRGQSYNEQFF.

In the case of this clonotype: Germline is not matched at one junction end, which may reflect a read error. V gene TRBV6-6 combines with J gene TRBJ1-2, with D unclear. Per the germline V gene, CDR1 is MNHNY and CDR2 is SVGAGI (reference sequence). The CDR3 has 15 amino acids. CDR3 amino acids: CASSYPTVVEYGYSF. The CDR3 nucleotides are TGTGCCAGCAGTTACCCCACTGTAGTCGAGTATGGCTACAGCTTC.

The J gene is TRBJ2-5, the V gene TRBV29-1; a possible D gene is TRBD2 (7 bases). Germline lookup yields CDR1 SQVTM and CDR2 ANQGSEA. Trimming removed 7 bases from V and 5 bases from J, with 17 bases in between. The CDR3 loop spans 13 amino acids. This chain's CDR3 is CSGTRGIGETQYF. CDR3 nucleotides: TGCAGCGGGACTAGGGGGATCGGGGAGACCCAGTACTTC.

Note on this clonotype: No conserved phenylalanine or tryptophan is present at the end of the CDR3, so a read error is the likely explanation. Because the CDR3's place on the DNA is in doubt, the DNA is left out and the CDR3 is given as listed by TCRdb. The J gene is TRBJ2-1, the V gene TRBV15; the table assigns TRBD1, which was not confirmed against the DNA. Germline V gives CDR1 LNHNV, CDR2 YYDKDF (reference sequence). Termini included, the CDR3 measures 15 amino acids. CDR3 sequence: CATSRGTGQFQIQLL.

This clonotype has only a few counts. The chain recombines TRBV6-5 with TRBJ1-2; D is perhaps TRBD1 (5 bases). Between the trimmed V and J ends, which lost 6 bases and 8 bases, there was a span of 13 bases. The CDR3 is made up of 12 amino acids. Germline V lookup: CDR1 MNHEY, CDR2 SVGAGI. The CDR3 reads CASRQVLSGYTF. The CDR3 DNA follows: TGTGCCAGCAGACAGGTTCTGAGCGGCTACACCTTC.

This clonotype has more than one count but fewer than ten. This CDR3 is missing its conserved last phenylalanine or tryptophan, likely due to a read error. The chain's CDR3 is CASSPRPLAYGEQFL. DNA for the CDR3: TGTGCCAGCAGCCCCCGGCCTCTAGCCTACGGTGAGCAGTTCTTA. The rearrangement links TRBV7-6 to TRBJ2-1, with D possibly being TRBD2 (5 bases). The V gene lost 5 bases and the J gene lost 9 bases, with 20 bases spanning the gap. This CDR3 has 15 residues. Germline loops: CDR1 SGHVS, CDR2 FNYEAQ.